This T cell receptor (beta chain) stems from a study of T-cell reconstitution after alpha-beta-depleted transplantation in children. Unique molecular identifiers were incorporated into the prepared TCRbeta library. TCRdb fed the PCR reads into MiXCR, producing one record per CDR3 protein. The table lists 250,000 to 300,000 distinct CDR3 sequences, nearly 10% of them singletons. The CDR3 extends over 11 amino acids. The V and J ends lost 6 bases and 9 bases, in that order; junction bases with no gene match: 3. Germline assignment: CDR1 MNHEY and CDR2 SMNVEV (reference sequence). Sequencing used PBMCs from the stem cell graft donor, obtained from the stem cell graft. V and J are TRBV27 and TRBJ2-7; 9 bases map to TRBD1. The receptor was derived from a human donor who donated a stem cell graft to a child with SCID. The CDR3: CASSPTGGQYF. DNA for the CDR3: TGTGCCAGCAGCCCGACAGGGGGGCAGTACTTC.